The present T cell receptor beta chain was sequenced within a study of sequential checkpoint blockade in melanoma. Study-level background: Each arm's sequence ended with maintenance nivolumab.

Treatment given: randomized to nivolumab then ipilimumab (arm A) or the reverse (arm B). From thawed PBMCs, live CD3+CD8+ cells negative for CD19 and CD56 were sorted. This clone was detected only a few times. The germline V gene has CDR1 SEHNR and CDR2 FQNEAQ (reference sequence). V lost 4 bases to trimming and J lost 5 bases, with 14 bases between them. This CDR3 comprises 14 residues. Libraries were prepared by immunoSEQ multiplex PCR; TCRdb keeps only in-frame clonotypes and omits some of them. Found here are under 40,000 clones, 70% to 90% of them singletons; the top ten hold under 15%. The chain links TRBV7-9 to TRBJ2-5; a weak D match, TRBD1 (5 bases). This receptor was identified in a human donor with melanoma. The sample here was CD8+ T cells sorted from blood (inferred from file names), taken from a patient given nivolumab and ipilimumab in sequence. The DNA for the CDR3 is TGTGCCAGCAGCTCGAACCAGGGTTCGGAGACCCAGTACTTC. It translates to CASSSNQGSETQYF.